What follows are 22 T cell receptor beta chains derived from one specimen sequenced in a study of blood T cell repertoires in COVID-19 (TCRdb year 2020). Receptor amplification or capture employed the immunoSEQ multiplex PCR assay. Here the immuneACCESS table is served through TCRdb, limited to in-frame sequences with V and J called. Missing clones are a known gap in these copies; in checked studies unresolved V genes cover under half, and the rest lacks a known reason. This sample is represented by some 96,000 clones; 80% to 95% of them were singletons. The ten largest clones represent roughly 1.9% of the sample. Specimen: peripheral blood. These receptors were collected from a man over 45 with active COVID-19.

The chain couples TRBV6-2 or TRBV6-3 to TRBJ2-5, with 8 bases fitting TRBD2. The junction had 9 bases not matched to a gene; V was cut back by 4 bases and J by 5 bases. This CDR3 contains 15 residues. Germline CDR1 reads MNHEY; CDR2 reads SVGEGT. This CDR3 reads CASSSPAGGRETQYF. In DNA, the CDR3 is TGTGCCAGCAGTTCCCCGGCGGGGGGAAGGGAGACCCAGTACTTC.

V is TRBV7-8 and J is TRBJ1-4; the match to TRBD1 covers 8 bases. The germline CDR1 and CDR2 sequences are SGHVS and FQNEAQ. The V segment lost 4 bases and the J segment 5 bases; nucleotides outside the gene matches: 6. The CDR3 covers 15 residues. The CDR3 DNA follows: TGTGCCAGCAGCTCAGGGGGCGGTATGAATGAAAAACTGTTTTTT. Residues: CASSSGGGMNEKLFF.

The rearrangement links TRBV6-2 or TRBV6-3 to TRBJ1-1, with D possibly matching TRBD1 (5 bases). The CDR3 spans 14 residues. Germline CDR1 reads MNHEY; CDR2 reads SVGEGT. V lost 2 bases and J 5 bases, leaving 12 bases between the germline ends. The CDR3 reads CASSYGGGGTEAFF. The CDR3 DNA is TGTGCCAGCAGTTACGGAGGTGGGGGGACTGAAGCTTTCTTT.

CDR3 in amino acids: CASSPSGGLAGPETQYF. The CDR3 DNA reads TGTGCCAGCAGCCCCTCTGGAGGTCTAGCCGGCCCAGAGACCCAGTACTTC. V usage is TRBV2 and J usage is TRBJ2-5; tentative D call: TRBD2 (5 bases). This CDR3 contains 17 residues. Germline V CDR1 and CDR2: SNHLY, FYNNEI. V lost 6 bases to trimming and J lost 4 bases, with 24 bases between them.

J is TRBJ2-7 and V is TRBV2; D possibly corresponds to TRBD1 (5 bases). Trimming left V 7 bases short and J 5 bases short, with 21 bases between. The CDR3 is 15 amino acids. The germline gives CDR1 SNHLY, CDR2 FYNNEI. The CDR3 sequence: CASIPSPGRVHEQYF. DNA of the CDR3: TGTGCCAGCATACCAAGCCCGGGCAGGGTCCACGAGCAGTACTTC.

This clone was picked up one time. The chain couples TRBV19 to TRBJ1-1; unclear D gene. The germline V gene has CDR1 LNHDA and CDR2 SQIVND (reference sequence). The CDR3 runs 14 residues. V gave up 4 bases and J gave up 0 bases, with 9 bases separating them. The CDR3 reads CASSRTLVNTEAFF. The DNA for the CDR3 is TGTGCCAGTAGTAGAACTTTAGTGAACACTGAAGCTTTCTTT.

The gene calls are TRBV7-9 and TRBJ2-1, with 8 bases identical to TRBD2. Unmatched junction bases numbered 10, after V lost 3 bases and J lost 6 bases. In germline, CDR1 is SEHNR, CDR2 FQNEAQ (reference sequence). This CDR3 has 16 residues. Written as DNA, the CDR3 is TGTGCCAGCAGCTTCTCGGGAGGGCCCCAGTCCAATGAGCAGTTCTTC. Translated: CASSFSGGPQSNEQFF.

The chain has TRBV29-1 and TRBJ1-1, with D hard to call. From germline, CDR1 is SQVTM and CDR2 ANQGSEA. The CDR3 has 13 residues. Deletions cut 2 bases from V and 2 bases from J, with 9 bases between. This CDR3 is CSVERRLNTEAFF. In nucleotides, the CDR3 is TGCAGCGTTGAACGCAGACTTAACACTGAAGCTTTCTTT.

The chain combines TRBV5-1 with TRBJ1-6, with D perhaps TRBD1 (6 bases). This CDR3 has 17 amino acids. The germline V gene has CDR1 SGHRS and CDR2 YFSETQ. V was clipped by 0 bases and J by 0 bases, with 10 bases between them. The CDR3 here is CASSLGAGDSYNSPLHF. The CDR3 nucleotides read TGCGCCAGCAGCTTGGGGGCAGGGGACTCCTATAATTCACCCCTCCACTTT.

The chain links TRBV6-5 to TRBJ2-7, with 10 positions matching TRBD1. The ends lost 7 bases at V and 7 bases at J; junction bases unmatched: 13. This CDR3 has 15 amino acids. Germline lookup yields CDR1 MNHEY and CDR2 SVGAGI. CDR3 bases: TGTGCCAGCATTACCGGGACAGGGGCCGTGGGAGAGCAGTACGTC. Encoded protein: CASITGTGAVGEQYV.

This clone was observed a single time. The CDR3 loop is CASRQGYSGNTIYF. The CDR3 bases are TGTGCCAGCAGACAGGGCTACTCTGGAAACACCATATATTTT. The chain recombines TRBV6-5 with TRBJ1-3; a weak D match, TRBD1 (6 bases). CDR1 MNHEY and CDR2 SVGAGI come from the germline V gene. The CDR3 covers 14 residues. The V gene lost 6 bases and the J gene lost 0 bases, with 9 bases spanning the gap.

A note on this clone: The sample has other DNA sequences that encode this CDR3 too. The chain combines TRBV6-2 or TRBV6-3 with TRBJ1-5; D perhaps matches TRBD1 (6 bases). The CDR3 is 13 amino acids. Germline V gene sequence: CDR1 MNHEY, CDR2 SVGEGT. V gave up 3 bases and J gave up 7 bases, with 10 bases separating them. The CDR3 region has the DNA TGTGCCAGCAGTTATAGGGGGATCCAGCCCCAGCATTTT. It yields the protein CASSYRGIQPQHF.

This clone was detected only a few times. The rearrangement links TRBV7-9 to TRBJ2-2, with D hard to call. V dropped 0 bases and J dropped 4 bases, with 6 bases sitting between them. The CDR3 has 14 residues. From germline, CDR1 is SEHNR and CDR2 FQNEAQ (reference sequence). CDR3 protein: CASSLAEPTGELFF. The CDR3 bases are TGTGCCAGCAGCTTAGCGGAGCCCACCGGGGAGCTGTTTTTT.

The chain couples TRBV19 to TRBJ2-5, with TRBD1 matching over 7 bases. Trimming took 3 bases from V and 1 from J; bases not matched to a gene: 5. The CDR3 runs 15 residues. CDR1 and CDR2 from the germline V gene are LNHDA and SQIVND (reference sequence). The CDR3 reads CASSIRRDSQETQYF. CDR3 sequence (DNA): TGTGCCAGTAGTATCCGCCGGGACAGCCAAGAGACCCAGTACTTC.

The chain joins TRBV6-5 to TRBJ1-2, with D unresolved. This CDR3 has 13 residues. V lost 3 bases and J lost 5, with 10 bases in between. Germline V lookup: CDR1 MNHEY, CDR2 SVGAGI. Here the CDR3 reads CASSYRGYYGYTF. CDR3 in DNA: TGTGCCAGCAGTTATCGGGGATATTATGGCTACACCTTC.

V usage is TRBV7-9 and J usage is TRBJ2-3; 11 bases fit TRBD2. From germline, CDR1 is SEHNR and CDR2 FQNEAQ (reference sequence). V lost 5 bases to trimming and J lost 3 bases; unmatched junction nucleotides: 10. This CDR3 is built from 17 residues. CDR3 in DNA: TGTGCCAGCAGCGGGCGGACTAGCGGGCTAGCAACAGATACGCAGTATTTT. Its translation: CASSGRTSGLATDTQYF.

The rearrangement uses TRBV6-5 and TRBJ2-7, with 12 bases matching TRBD2. CDR3 size: 15 residues. V shed 6 bases and J 1 base; nucleotides not matched to a gene: 4. CDR1 MNHEY and CDR2 SVGAGI come from the germline V gene. The CDR3 DNA is TGTGCCAGCAGGACTAGCGGGAGTGGGTCCTACGAGCAGTACGTC. Translated, it gives CASRTSGSGSYEQYV.

The chain employs TRBV27 and TRBJ2-3, with 9 bases fitting TRBD2. V dropped 3 bases and J dropped 4; count of bases not matched to a gene: 5. The germline gives CDR1 MNHEY, CDR2 SMNVEV (reference sequence). The CDR3 is 15 amino acids. CDR3 coding DNA: TGTGCCAGCAGTTTCGCGGGAGGGGGAGCAGATACGCAGTATTTT. Its translation: CASSFAGGGADTQYF.

The chain is built from TRBV6-5 and TRBJ2-2; possibly TRBD1 for D (6 bases). CDR1 and CDR2 from the germline V gene are MNHEY and SVGAGI. V was shortened by 9 bases and J by 5 bases, with 13 bases between the two germline ends. The CDR3 runs to 13 residues. CDR3 region: CASKGHSTGELFF. In nucleotides, the CDR3 is TGTGCCAGTAAGGGACATTCAACCGGGGAGCTGTTTTTT.

The table lists this clone with a count of one. The J gene is TRBJ1-1, the V gene TRBV30; D ambiguous. Trimming took off 0 bases at V and 2 bases at J, with 13 bases between the two ends. The CDR3 is made up of 15 amino acids. Germline CDR1 and CDR2: GTSNPN and SVGIG (reference sequence). This CDR3 reads CAWSVQIVSNTEAFF. CDR3 in DNA: TGTGCCTGGAGTGTACAGATCGTCAGCAACACTGAAGCTTTCTTT.

This chain connects TRBV11-2 to TRBJ1-1; weak D call: TRBD1 (5 bases). The CDR3 loop spans 16 amino acids. The V gene's germline CDR1 is SGHAT and CDR2 FQNNGV. Trimming took 4 bases from V and 1 from J, leaving 16 bases between them. The CDR3 sequence: CASSSNFGRANTEAFF. The CDR3 region has the DNA TGTGCCAGCAGCTCGAATTTCGGCAGGGCGAACACTGAAGCTTTCTTT.

This rearrangement joins TRBV3-1 (or the pseudogene TRBV3-2) to TRBJ2-7; 7 bases map to TRBD2. With 8 bases clipped from V and 4 bases from J, the junction kept 11 bases outside the gene matches. CDR3 length equals 14 residues. Germline V gene sequence: CDR1 LGHDT, CDR2 YNNKEL (reference sequence). The CDR3: CASYGGLPLYEQYF. In nucleotides, the CDR3 is TGTGCCAGCTACGGGGGACTACCTCTGTACGAGCAGTACTTC.